What follows are 30 T cell receptor beta chains derived from one specimen sequenced in a study of CD8+ T cells in alopecia areata. Sequencing used cDNA as its template, made by extracting RNA and reverse transcribing it. Using immunoSEQ multiplex PCR, the repertoire was profiled, and TCRdb retains in-frame clones only, with some absent. The sample yields 15,000 to 20,000 clones, 59% seen once. As for treatment: oral pan-JAK inhibitor, 5-10 mg twice daily. Lesional scalp tissue (obtained by punch biopsy) and peripheral blood were collected from alopecia areata patients. The sequences come from skin, collected at week 4, from a patient treated with tofacitinib. All receptors come from a human donor with alopecia areata.

The chain combines TRBV5-1 with TRBJ2-5; TRBD2 matches 7 bases. Germline CDR1 and CDR2: SGHRS and YFSETQ. This CDR3 contains 15 residues. J lost 2 bases, V lost 0 bases, and 4 bases had no gene match. The CDR3 DNA is TGCGCCAGCAGCTTGGGCGGGAGCCAACAAGAGACCCAGTACTTC. This sequence encodes CASSLGGSQQETQYF.

V usage is TRBV19 and J usage is TRBJ1-3; 9 bases agree with TRBD1. V was clipped by 6 bases and J by 3 bases; unmatched bases: 6. In germline, CDR1 is LNHDA, CDR2 SQIVND (reference sequence). This CDR3 comprises 15 residues. The CDR3 loop reads CASRPGTGNGNTIYF. The CDR3 coding sequence is TGTGCCAGTAGACCCGGGACAGGGAATGGAAACACCATATATTTT.

The V gene is TRBV19, the J gene TRBJ2-2; D is ambiguous. The length of the CDR3 is 15 residues. Germline CDR1 LNHDA, CDR2 SQIVND (reference sequence). Trimming took 5 bases from V and 0 from J, leaving 10 bases between them. This chain's CDR3 is CASSSLATNTGELFF. The CDR3 DNA is TGTGCCAGTAGTTCTTTGGCCACGAACACCGGGGAGCTGTTTTTT.

By share of the sample, this clone is medium-sized (0.01 to 0.1%). V is TRBV4-1 and J is TRBJ2-4, with 8 bases lining up with TRBD2. The CDR3 totals 15 residues. Germline CDR1 reads MGHRA; CDR2 reads YSYEKL. The ends lost 8 bases at V and 8 bases at J; junction bases unmatched: 14. CDR3 in DNA: TGCGCCAGCTCTGATTTAACGGGGGGGCGGGACATTCAGTACTTC. This codes for CASSDLTGGRDIQYF.

CDR3 region: CASSQVAGKQETQYF. The CDR3 DNA is TGTGCCAGCAGCCAAGTAGCGGGCAAGCAAGAGACCCAGTACTTC. The V call is TRBV5-4, the J call TRBJ2-5, with 7 bases fitting TRBD2. Trimming took 4 bases from V and 2 from J; bases not matched to a gene: 8. CDR1 and CDR2 from the germline V gene are SGHNT and YYREEE (reference sequence). The CDR3 loop spans 15 amino acids.

The sample holds a few counts of this clone. The CDR3 bases are TGTGCCAGTAGGATGGGGTTGGTGAAGGCGCGGCGGAGCAATCAGCCCCAGCATTTT. It codes for CASRMGLVKARRSNQPQHF. The gene calls are TRBV19 and TRBJ1-5; D is undetermined. Germline loops: CDR1 LNHDA, CDR2 SQIVND (reference sequence). This CDR3 has 19 amino acids. Trimming stripped 6 bases from V and 1 base from J, with 25 bases between.

This sequence joins TRBV18 and TRBJ2-6; D uncertain. Deletions cut 2 bases from V and 0 bases from J, with 11 bases between. Per germline, CDR1 KGHSH and CDR2 LQKENI. The CDR3 contains 17 residues. The CDR3 DNA reads as TGTGCCAGCTCACCAGGGCTAGGTTACTCTGGGGCCAACGTCCTGACTTTC. Residues: CASSPGLGYSGANVLTF.

The chain employs TRBV7-9 and TRBJ1-4; 8 nucleotides agree with TRBD1. J gave up 0 bases and V 4 bases, and 7 bases lay outside the gene matches. CDR3 length equals 17 residues. CDR1 is SEHNR and CDR2 is FQNEAQ in the germline V gene (reference sequence). The CDR3 protein is CASSSDRGFATNEKLFF. The CDR3 coding sequence is TGTGCCAGCAGCTCCGACAGGGGCTTCGCAACTAATGAAAAACTGTTTTTT.

The gene calls are TRBV29-1 and TRBJ2-1, with D unresolved. Germline V gene lookup returns CDR1 SQVTM and CDR2 ANQGSEA. V lost 2 bases to trimming and J lost 4 bases, with 6 bases between them. The CDR3 spans 12 residues. CDR3 residues: CSVEIPYNEQFF. The CDR3 DNA reads as TGCAGCGTTGAAATCCCTTACAATGAGCAGTTCTTC.

This rearrangement joins TRBV5-4 to TRBJ1-2; perhaps TRBD1 as D (5 bases). V dropped 7 bases and J dropped 4 bases, with 11 bases sitting between them. The CDR3 contains 12 residues. The V gene's germline CDR1 is SGHNT and CDR2 YYREEE (reference sequence). This CDR3 reads CASGGSPYGYTF. The CDR3 DNA sequence: TGTGCCAGCGGGGGATCCCCCTATGGCTACACCTTC.

V gene TRBV7-8 combines with J gene TRBJ2-5; D gene uncertain. The V and J ends lost 6 bases and 1 base respectively, with 6 bases between them. The CDR3 has 12 amino acids. The germline V gene has CDR1 SGHVS and CDR2 FQNEAQ. CDR3 loop: CASSHPQETQYF. CDR3 DNA: TGTGCCAGCAGTCATCCCCAAGAGACCCAGTACTTC.

In this sample, this clone turned up once. The rearrangement uses TRBV7-2 and TRBJ1-2; weak D call: TRBD1 (5 bases). The CDR3 is made up of 17 amino acids. Trimming took 2 bases from V and 2 from J, leaving 18 bases between them. The germline V gene has CDR1 SGHTA and CDR2 FQGNSA. CDR3 amino acids: CASSLLPLGGTNYGYTF. CDR3 sequence (DNA): TGTGCCAGCAGCTTATTACCCTTGGGGGGAACCAACTATGGCTACACCTTC.

The V call is TRBV11-2, the J call TRBJ2-7; maybe TRBD1 (5 bases). The CDR3 has 15 amino acids. Germline V lookup: CDR1 SGHAT, CDR2 FQNNGV. Trimming cost V 5 bases and J 1 base, with 15 bases left between them. CDR3 amino acids: CASSPTYRGSYEQYF. The CDR3 DNA follows: TGTGCCAGCAGCCCTACTTATAGGGGATCCTACGAGCAGTACTTC.

The rearrangement uses TRBV7-9 and TRBJ1-1, with D unclear. From germline, CDR1 is SEHNR and CDR2 FQNEAQ (reference sequence). The V and J ends lost 6 bases and 3 bases respectively, with 11 bases between them. This CDR3 is 13 amino acids long. This chain's CDR3 is CASSRRWDTEAFF. The DNA of the CDR3 is TGTGCCAGCAGTCGGCGTTGGGACACTGAAGCTTTCTTT.

This clone was detected only a few times. The V and J genes are TRBV4-1 and TRBJ1-2; no firm D call. V was trimmed by 1 base and J by 6 bases, leaving 9 bases between them. Germline-derived CDR1 and CDR2 are MGHRA and YSYEKL. CDR3 length equals 13 residues. The CDR3 loop is CASSQVVLNGYTF. The CDR3 DNA sequence: TGCGCCAGCAGCCAAGTCGTTTTAAATGGCTACACCTTC.

V usage is TRBV9 and J usage is TRBJ2-7; D may match TRBD1 or TRBD2 (10 bases each). Trimming took 2 bases from V and 4 from J, leaving 34 bases between them. The CDR3 loop spans 21 amino acids. Germline V gene sequence: CDR1 SGDLS, CDR2 YYNGEE. The DNA for the CDR3 is TGTGCCAGCAGCGTGGGAGATGGGACAGGGGCCCAAAGGACTAGCGGATACGAGCAGTACTTC. This sequence encodes CASSVGDGTGAQRTSGYEQYF.

The V gene is TRBV21-1, the J gene TRBJ1-1; TRBD1, as called in the table, went unchecked against the DNA. TRBV21-1 is reported as a pseudogene. This CDR3 spans 16 amino acids. The CDR3 DNA reads as TGTGCCAGCAGCTCCCAATACAGGGGAATGAACACTGAAGCTTTCTTT. Translation: CASSSQYRGMNTEAFF.

This chain uses TRBV6-6 with TRBJ2-7, with 9 bases matching TRBD2. J gave up 4 bases and V 6 bases, and 10 bases lay outside the gene matches. The CDR3 has 15 residues. Germline CDR1 MNHNY, CDR2 SVGAGI (reference sequence). The CDR3 nucleotides read TGTGCCAGCAGCTCCGGGACTAGCTCCACTTACGAGCAGTACTTC. This encodes CASSSGTSSTYEQYF.

This clone was counted once. V usage is TRBV30 and J usage is TRBJ2-1, with 9 bases aligning to TRBD1. The junction had 4 bases not matched to a gene; V was cut back by 2 bases and J by 5 bases. This CDR3 comprises 14 residues. Per the germline V gene, CDR1 is GTSNPN and CDR2 is SVGIG (reference sequence). Written as DNA, the CDR3 is TGTGCCTGGAGTAAATGGGACAGGGACAATGAGCAGTTCTTC. It specifies CAWSKWDRDNEQFF.

The rearrangement links TRBV6-5 to TRBJ1-2, with D perhaps TRBD1 (5 bases). The CDR3 extends over 14 amino acids. CDR1 is MNHEY and CDR2 is SVGAGI in the germline V gene. Trimming cost V 7 bases and J 14 bases, with 26 bases left between them. This CDR3 is CASKITGTASLWTF. The CDR3 nucleotides are TGTGCCAGCAAAATTACGGGGACCGCGTCGCTGTGGACCTTC.

The sample holds a few counts of this clone. J is TRBJ1-6 and V is TRBV9; D perhaps matches TRBD1 (5 bases). The CDR3 extends over 16 amino acids. Germline-derived CDR1 and CDR2 are SGDLS and YYNGEE. The V end lost 4 bases, the J end lost 0 bases, and 11 bases lay between the germline ends. CDR3 DNA sequence: TGTGCCAGCAGCACCAGGGCCAGCTCCTATAATTCACCCCTCCACTTT. As protein: CASSTRASSYNSPLHF.

V usage is TRBV6-5 and J usage is TRBJ2-6; the D is unclear. Per germline, CDR1 MNHEY and CDR2 SVGAGI. Trimming took 2 bases from V and 0 from J, leaving 8 bases between them. CDR3 size: 16 residues. CDR3: CASSYAAGSGANVLTF. The CDR3 DNA is TGTGCCAGCAGTTACGCGGCAGGCTCTGGGGCCAACGTCCTGACTTTC.

This chain links TRBV28 with TRBJ1-5; D remains unclear. The CDR3 has 12 amino acids. The V end lost 8 bases, the J end lost 7 bases, and 12 bases lay between the germline ends. The germline gives CDR1 MDHEN, CDR2 SYDVKM. CDR3 nucleotide sequence: TGTGCCAGCGGTTGGTTGGCCCAGCCCCAGCATTTT. Its translation: CASGWLAQPQHF.

V is TRBV7-2 and J is TRBJ2-7, with D uncertain. Trimming removed 4 bases at V and 0 bases at J, with 4 bases between. Germline values: CDR1 SGHTA, CDR2 FQGNSA. The CDR3 has 12 residues. The CDR3 spells CASSSRSYEQYF. The CDR3 DNA reads TGTGCCAGCAGCTCCCGCTCCTACGAGCAGTACTTC.

The DNA of the CDR3 is TGTGCCAGCAGCCGCCCGGGACAGCAGAACACTGAAGCTTTCTTT. Translated: CASSRPGQQNTEAFF. The rearrangement links TRBV6-5 to TRBJ1-1, with 7 positions matching TRBD1. J gave up 1 base and V 6 bases, and 8 bases lay outside the gene matches. The V gene's germline CDR1 is MNHEY and CDR2 SVGAGI. The CDR3 covers 15 residues.

This rearrangement joins TRBV28 to TRBJ1-2, with D unclear. The CDR3 consists of 12 residues. Trimming shortened V by 7 bases and J by 7 bases, and 13 bases separated the two germline ends. Per the germline V gene, CDR1 is MDHEN and CDR2 is SYDVKM. This CDR3 reads CASISGLSGYTF. The CDR3 nucleotides are TGTGCCAGCATCTCGGGTCTCAGTGGCTACACCTTC.

The chain is built from TRBV7-2 and TRBJ2-1, with 10 bases identical to TRBD2. Germline CDR1 is SGHTA and CDR2 is FQGNSA. V lost 5 bases and J lost 3; bases outside the gene matches: 10. This CDR3 is 17 amino acids long. The DNA for the CDR3 is TGTGCCAGCAGCCGCCCTCCCGGGACTAGCGTCTACAATGAGCAGTTCTTC. Its translation: CASSRPPGTSVYNEQFF.

The chain has TRBV11-1 and TRBJ2-1; 10 nucleotides agree with TRBD2. The ends lost 5 bases at V and 6 bases at J; junction bases unmatched: 4. This CDR3 has 14 amino acids. Per the germline V gene, CDR1 is SGHAT and CDR2 is FQDESV (reference sequence). The CDR3 loop reads CASSPWTSGNEQFF. In DNA form, the CDR3 reads TGTGCCAGCAGCCCATGGACTAGCGGCAATGAGCAGTTCTTC.

This clone came up a few times. The V gene is TRBV7-2, the J gene TRBJ1-2; perhaps TRBD1 as D (5 bases). From germline, CDR1 is SGHTA and CDR2 FQGNSA. The CDR3 totals 13 residues. Trimming left V 1 base short and J 8 bases short, with 11 bases between. Written as DNA, the CDR3 is TGTGCCAGCAGCTTAGGAGGACAAGACGGCTACACCTTC. It is translated as CASSLGGQDGYTF. Combining the CDR3 with reference TRBV7-2 and TRBJ1-2 gives the whole variable domain GAGVSQSPSNKVTEKGKDVELRCDPISGHTALYWYRQSLGQGLEFLIYFQGNSAPDKSGLPSDRFSAERTGGSVSTLTIQRTQQEDSAVYLCASSLGGQDGYTFGSGTRLTVV.

The rearrangement joins TRBV11-1 to TRBJ2-1, with a tentative D call TRBD2 (5 bases). V lost 4 bases and J lost 1, with 8 bases in between. The CDR3 is 14 residues long. CDR1 is SGHAT, CDR2 FQDESV, per germline (reference sequence). The CDR3 reads CASSSRLSYNEQFF. The CDR3 bases are TGTGCCAGCAGCTCTCGACTATCCTACAATGAGCAGTTCTTC.